This T cell receptor beta chain was recovered during a study of beta chain features in type 1 diabetes. Overall study context: In age, gender and cell yields, patients were similar to healthy donors. Study-level results: Sequencing the cDNA could make cells with high TCR expression show up more than they should.

Germline-derived CDR1 and CDR2 are SGHDT and YYEEEE. This CDR3 has 16 residues. V shed 3 bases, J shed 4 bases, and the junction held 8 bases outside the gene matches. Isolated RNA was reverse transcribed in full, so expressed TCRB transcripts were sequenced. Method: immunoSEQ multiplex PCR; TCRdb's copy keeps in-frame clones and lacks some. Of roughly 41,000 clones in the sample, 45% to 50% were seen once. This clone was seen only a few times. The antigen is undetermined. The chain is built from TRBV5-6 and TRBJ2-7, with 12 bases that match TRBD2. This clonotype was sampled from a woman younger than 35 in good health. The sample comprised central memory CD4+ T cells from blood. Here the CDR3 reads CASSSRLAGDVYEQYF. In nucleotides, the CDR3 is TGTGCCAGCAGCTCCCGACTAGCGGGAGACGTGTACGAGCAGTACTTC. The full variable domain, completed using reference TRBV5-6 and TRBJ2-7, is DAGVTQSPTHLIKTRGQQVTLRCSPKSGHDTVSWYQQALGQGPQFIFQYYEEEERQRGNFPDRFSGHQFPNYSSELNVNALLLGDSALYLCASSSRLAGDVYEQYFGPGTRLTVT.